The 30 T cell receptor beta chains presented below share a single source sample, sequenced in a study of blood T cell repertoires in COVID-19. TCRdb's table, derived via immunoSEQ multiplex PCR, lists solely in-frame clones and lacks some. The sample lists 200,000 to 250,000 clones, around nine tenths seen once, with approximately 3% in the top ten. The sequenced sample consisted of peripheral blood. All receptors come from a man aged 60-69 years with acute or convalescent COVID-19.

This clone was detected only a few times. The genes are TRBV9 and TRBJ2-2; a possible D gene is TRBD1 (5 bases). V was pared by 4 bases and J by 4 bases, with 14 bases between. The CDR3 sequence is 15 residues long. Per the germline V gene, CDR1 is SGDLS and CDR2 is YYNGEE. This CDR3 reads CASSSQGLGTGELFF. The CDR3, as DNA: TGTGCCAGCAGCTCCCAGGGTTTAGGCACCGGGGAGCTGTTTTTT.

The chain is built from TRBV10-3 and TRBJ2-5; D perhaps matches TRBD1 (6 bases). The CDR3 is 15 amino acids. V was cut by 10 bases and J by 7 bases, with 25 bases left in between. The germline CDR1 and CDR2 sequences are ENHRY and SYGVKD. The CDR3 region is CATSRADRGRGTQYF. The DNA for the CDR3 is TGTGCCACCTCCCGGGCGGACAGAGGCCGAGGGACCCAGTACTTC.

The chain uses TRBV18 and TRBJ2-2; D call uncertain. Germline CDR1 is KGHSH and CDR2 is LQKENI. The CDR3 is 13 residues long. Trimming shortened V by 2 bases and J by 4 bases, and 5 bases separated the two germline ends. The DNA for the CDR3 is TGTGCCAGCTCACCAACACCCACCGGGGAGCTGTTTTTT. Its translation: CASSPTPTGELFF.

DNA of the CDR3: TGTGCCAGCAGTACAGGGGGAAACACCGGGGAGCTGTTTTTT. As protein: CASSTGGNTGELFF. The genes are TRBV11-2 and TRBJ2-2; 8 bases are shared with TRBD1. CDR3 size: 14 residues. Trimming took 6 bases from V and 2 from J; bases not matched to a gene: 2. Germline V gene data show CDR1 as SGHAT and CDR2 as FQNNGV.

V is TRBV3-1 (or the pseudogene TRBV3-2) and J is TRBJ2-5, with a possible D match to TRBD1 (5 bases). Germline V gives CDR1 LGHDT, CDR2 YNNKEL (reference sequence). CDR3 size: 16 residues. Trimming took 4 bases from V and 4 from J, leaving 19 bases between them. The CDR3 region has the DNA TGTGCCAGCAGCCCCCCTGGCCCAGGGTGGGGAGAGACCCAGTACTTC. Translation gives CASSPPGPGWGETQYF.

This rearrangement joins TRBV19 to TRBJ1-1; TRBD1 aligns across 7 bases. Trimming at V came to 5 bases and at J to 4 bases, leaving 16 bases not matched to a gene. The CDR3 has 17 residues. Germline V gives CDR1 LNHDA, CDR2 SQIVND (reference sequence). The CDR3 DNA follows: TGTGCCAGTAGTCCCACCAGGATCAGTACAGGGGTCACTGAAGCTTTCTTT. It codes for CASSPTRISTGVTEAFF.

The chain links TRBV5-4 to TRBJ2-3; D perhaps matches TRBD2 (7 bases). The CDR3 contains 17 residues. Germline CDR1 and CDR2: SGHNT and YYREEE (reference sequence). The V end was cut by 4 bases, the J end by 0 bases, with 18 bases between. CDR3 in DNA: TGTGCCAGCAGCCCGAGGGGGGGAGATCCTAGCACAGATACGCAGTATTTT. Protein product: CASSPRGGDPSTDTQYF.

In this sample, this clone turned up a few times. The chain couples TRBV10-1 to TRBJ2-2; tentative D call: TRBD2 (6 bases). Between the trimmed V and J ends, which lost 11 bases and 6 bases, there was a span of 22 bases. Germline assignment: CDR1 WNHNN and CDR2 SYGVQD (reference sequence). The CDR3 extends over 15 amino acids. CDR3 nucleotide sequence: TGCGCCTATTCCCTGGCCCGGGAGTGGTCCGGGGAGCTGTTTTTT. It translates to CAYSLAREWSGELFF.

This rearrangement joins TRBV24-1 to TRBJ1-4; D ambiguous. Trimming cost V 4 bases and J 0 bases, with 8 bases left between them. This CDR3 comprises 15 residues. Germline CDR1 KGHDR, CDR2 SFDVKD. The CDR3 coding sequence is TGTGCCACCAGTGACCGTTCCTCAACTAATGAAAAACTGTTTTTT. This codes for CATSDRSSTNEKLFF.

This clone has at least ten counts. V is TRBV28 and J is TRBJ2-3, with 11 bases matching TRBD2. Germline values: CDR1 MDHEN, CDR2 SYDVKM. This CDR3 region has 17 residues. V gave up 4 bases and J gave up 2 bases; unmatched junction bases: 8. The CDR3 sequence: CASSSLLAGADTDTQYF. The DNA of the CDR3 is TGTGCCAGCAGTTCCCTACTAGCGGGGGCTGACACAGATACGCAGTATTTT.

This clone appeared a single time. Here the CDR3 reads CASTLRRGTGGSNQPQHF. CDR3 nucleotide sequence: TGTGCCAGTACCCTCCGCCGGGGGACAGGGGGAAGCAATCAGCCCCAGCATTTT. This chain joins TRBV19 and TRBJ1-5; 11 bases are a match to TRBD1. The CDR3 spans 18 residues. J was trimmed by 1 base and V by 7 bases; bases with no gene match: 12. CDR1 and CDR2 from the germline V gene are LNHDA and SQIVND (reference sequence).

The CDR3 coding sequence is TGTGCCAGCAGTTGGGACAACTACAATGAGCAGTTCTTC. It yields the protein CASSWDNYNEQFF. The V call is TRBV6-5, the J call TRBJ2-1; maybe TRBD1 (6 bases). Germline V gene lookup returns CDR1 MNHEY and CDR2 SVGAGI. The V end was cut by 4 bases, the J end by 3 bases, with 7 bases between. The CDR3 consists of 13 residues.

The rearrangement uses TRBV3-1 (or the pseudogene TRBV3-2) and TRBJ2-7, with TRBD2 matching over 13 bases. Looked up from germline, CDR1 is LGHDT and CDR2 is YNNKEL (reference sequence). The V segment lost 4 bases and the J segment 0 bases; nucleotides outside the gene matches: 6. The CDR3 runs to 17 residues. CDR3 DNA: TGTGCCAGCAGCCCCGGACTAGCGGGGGCCGACTCCTACGAGCAGTACTTC. Residues: CASSPGLAGADSYEQYF.

This chain links TRBV4-2 with TRBJ2-7; 7 nucleotides align to TRBD1. The germline CDR1 and CDR2 sequences are LGHNA and YNFKEQ. This CDR3 is 15 amino acids long. Trimming took 0 bases from V and 3 from J; bases not matched to a gene: 5. CDR3 in DNA: TGTGCCAGCAGCCAAGATCTTTCAGGGGGCTACGAGCAGTACTTC. It yields the protein CASSQDLSGGYEQYF.

The rearrangement joins TRBV11-3 to TRBJ2-1, with D maybe TRBD1 (6 bases). V was clipped by 2 bases and J by 0 bases, with 8 bases between them. The CDR3 extends over 15 amino acids. Germline V CDR1 and CDR2: SGHNT, YENEEA. CDR3 sequence reads: CASSLTGSSYNEQFF. The CDR3 DNA sequence: TGTGCCAGCAGCTTAACAGGGAGCTCCTACAATGAGCAGTTCTTC.

This clone was recorded a few times. V gene TRBV3-1 (or the pseudogene TRBV3-2) combines with J gene TRBJ1-2; possible D gene TRBD1, 6 bases. The germline CDR1 and CDR2 sequences are LGHDT and YNNKEL (reference sequence). Trimming cost V 4 bases and J 5 bases, with 11 bases left between them. The CDR3 extends over 13 amino acids. DNA for the CDR3: TGTGCCAGCAGCCCTCAGGACAGTTATGGCTACACCTTC. Translating it yields CASSPQDSYGYTF.

This clone occurred a few times. The J gene is TRBJ1-1, the V gene TRBV5-4; D is perhaps TRBD1 (5 bases). Germline CDR1 SGHNT, CDR2 YYREEE (reference sequence). The ends were cut back, 0 bases at V and 2 bases at J, with 5 bases in the middle. There are 13 residues in the CDR3. In DNA, the CDR3 is TGTGCCAGCAGCTTGGGGGGCAACACTGAAGCTTTCTTT. Protein: CASSLGGNTEAFF.

V and J are TRBV19 and TRBJ2-7; TRBD2 aligns across 9 bases. The CDR3 spans 15 residues. Per the germline V gene, CDR1 is LNHDA and CDR2 is SQIVND (reference sequence). V was clipped by 5 bases and J by 2 bases; unmatched bases: 7. This CDR3 is CASSGDSGGTYEQYF. Written as DNA, the CDR3 is TGTGCCAGTAGTGGTGATAGCGGGGGAACCTACGAGCAGTACTTC.

This clone was found a few times. Other DNA sequences in this specimen translate into the identical CDR3. CDR3 region: CASSSPGHLNYGYTF. As DNA, the CDR3 is TGTGCCAGCAGTTCGCCGGGACATCTGAACTATGGCTACACCTTC. The rearrangement joins TRBV6-2 or TRBV6-3 to TRBJ1-2; TRBD1 is a possible D gene (6 bases). Trimming cost V 4 bases and J 2 bases, with 14 bases left between them. The CDR3 consists of 15 residues. The germline gives CDR1 MNHEY, CDR2 SVGEGT.

The gene calls are TRBV5-8 and TRBJ1-5; D is uncertain. CDR1 is SGHTS and CDR2 is YDEGEE in the germline V gene. This CDR3 is built from 14 residues. V shed 0 bases and J shed 4 bases, with 8 bases lying between them. The CDR3 is CASSLARGNQPQHF. In nucleotides, the CDR3 is TGTGCCAGCAGCTTGGCCCGAGGGAATCAGCCCCAGCATTTT.

This sequence joins TRBV30 and TRBJ1-2; D is undetermined. The CDR3 is made up of 13 amino acids. Germline V gives CDR1 GTSNPN, CDR2 SVGIG (reference sequence). V gave up 4 bases and J gave up 4 bases, with 13 bases separating them. For the CDR3, the DNA is TGTGCCTGGATTCGTCTGGGAGGCTATGGCTACACCTTC. Protein product: CAWIRLGGYGYTF.

The V and J genes are TRBV29-1 and TRBJ1-5; 8 positions agree with TRBD1. The CDR3 spans 16 residues. Germline V gene lookup returns CDR1 SQVTM and CDR2 ANQGSEA. Trimming removed 7 bases from V and 0 bases from J; junction bases left unmatched: 11. This CDR3 is CSASGTGLYSNQPQHF. CDR3 bases: TGCAGCGCCTCCGGGACAGGCCTTTATAGCAATCAGCCCCAGCATTTT.

The chain employs TRBV15 and TRBJ1-3; D not resolved. V lost 0 bases, J lost 0 bases, and 6 bases lay in between. The germline CDR1 and CDR2 sequences are LNHNV and YYDKDF (reference sequence). This CDR3 has 15 amino acids. This CDR3 is CATSRDRFSGNTIYF. DNA of the CDR3: TGTGCCACCAGCAGAGATAGATTCTCTGGAAACACCATATATTTT.

V usage is TRBV7-6 and J usage is TRBJ2-7; 14 nucleotides match TRBD2. This CDR3 contains 17 residues. V was clipped by 5 bases and J by 3 bases; unmatched bases: 9. Looked up from germline, CDR1 is SGHVS and CDR2 is FNYEAQ. The CDR3 is CASSPPQGLAGGYEQYF. In nucleotides, the CDR3 is TGTGCCAGCAGCCCTCCTCAAGGACTAGCGGGGGGCTACGAGCAGTACTTC. Full variable domain (remainder filled in from reference TRBV7-6 and TRBJ2-7): GAGVSQSPRYKVTKRGQDVALRCDPISGHVSLYWYRQALGQGPEFLTYFNYEAQQDKSGLPNDRFSAERPEGSISTLTIQRTEQRDSAMYRCASSPPQGLAGGYEQYFGPGTRLTVT.

This sequence joins TRBV6-5 and TRBJ2-7, with TRBD1 matching 9 bases. The germline V gene has CDR1 MNHEY and CDR2 SVGAGI. Trimming took 6 bases from V and 2 from J; bases not matched to a gene: 8. CDR3 length: 15 residues. The CDR3 DNA reads as TGTGCCAGCAGGTCCTCCGGGACAGGGACCTACGAGCAGTACTTC. This translates into CASRSSGTGTYEQYF.

This chain links TRBV6-5 with TRBJ1-1; TRBD1 might be the D (5 bases). V lost 5 bases, J lost 6 bases, and 13 bases lay in between. Germline V gives CDR1 MNHEY, CDR2 SVGAGI. The CDR3 runs 13 residues. The CDR3 DNA sequence: TGTGCCAGCAGTCCCAGTGGAGGGGCTGAAGCTTTCTTT. Amino acid sequence: CASSPSGGAEAFF.

This clone was seen a single time. The chain joins TRBV7-2 to TRBJ2-5; tentatively, D is TRBD2 (5 bases). Trimming removed 5 bases at V and 5 bases at J, with 18 bases between. Germline CDR1 SGHTA, CDR2 FQGNSA. CDR3 length: 15 amino acids. CDR3: CASSPDGLAWETQYF. CDR3 in DNA: TGTGCCAGCAGCCCCGACGGACTGGCCTGGGAGACCCAGTACTTC.

The chain joins TRBV2 to TRBJ2-3; possibly TRBD1 for D (7 bases). The CDR3 length is 15 residues. The germline gives CDR1 SNHLY, CDR2 FYNNEI. Trimming left V 1 base short and J 8 bases short, with 16 bases between. The CDR3 DNA reads as TGTGCCAGCAGTGAAGTCAAGGGGGCGCGGGGTACGCAGTATTTT. Residues: CASSEVKGARGTQYF.

J is TRBJ2-5 and V is TRBV28; 12 bases map to TRBD2. The trim removed 4 bases at V and 5 bases at J, leaving 11 bases unmatched. The germline gives CDR1 MDHEN, CDR2 SYDVKM. CDR3 length equals 17 residues. The CDR3 sequence is CASSSLAGGRFEETQYF. CDR3 coding DNA: TGTGCCAGCAGTTCACTAGCGGGGGGCAGGTTTGAGGAGACCCAGTACTTC.

The chain combines TRBV19 with TRBJ1-5; D is uncertain. The V gene lost 1 base and the J gene lost 9 bases, with 7 bases spanning the gap. Germline CDR1 reads LNHDA; CDR2 reads SQIVND (reference sequence). CDR3 length: 12 residues. CDR3 loop: CASSIGARPQHF. CDR3 nucleotide sequence: TGTGCCAGTAGTATAGGGGCGCGGCCCCAGCATTTT.